Presented here are 9 T cell receptor beta chains from one specimen sequenced in a study of shared clonotypes between healthy human individuals. Generated by immunoSEQ multiplex PCR, the TCRdb table keeps only in-frame clones and is missing some. Among approximately 1,500,000 clones listed, approximately 96% were seen once. The source material was naive CD4+ T cells sorted from blood. The subset was: CD45RA+ positively selected. These receptor sequences come from a man aged 25 to 40 in good health.

The J gene is TRBJ2-7, the V gene TRBV7-2, with a weak D call TRBD2 (6 bases). This CDR3 is built from 15 residues. With 1 base removed from V and 7 bases from J, the gap between germline ends came to 17 bases. Germline lookup yields CDR1 SGHTA and CDR2 FQGNSA. In DNA form, the CDR3 reads TGTGCCAGCAGCTTAGAGGCTCGGGAGTCGGGTGAGCAGTACTTC. This gives the protein CASSLEARESGEQYF.

This clone has just one count. CDR3 region: CASSPPGGPRGTYEQYF. Written as DNA, the CDR3 is TGCGCCAGCAGCCCGCCGGGGGGGCCCCGGGGAACCTACGAGCAGTACTTC. V and J are TRBV5-1 and TRBJ2-7; TRBD2 aligns across 8 bases. There are 17 residues in the CDR3. With 4 bases clipped from V and 2 bases from J, the junction kept 14 bases outside the gene matches. Per germline, CDR1 SGHRS and CDR2 YFSETQ.

The genes are TRBV7-9 and TRBJ1-5, with D perhaps TRBD1 (5 bases). The V end lost 0 bases, the J end lost 7 bases, and 7 bases lay between the germline ends. CDR1 and CDR2 from the germline V gene are SEHNR and FQNEAQ (reference sequence). The CDR3 sequence is 13 residues long. The chain's CDR3 is CASSLAGTQPQHF. DNA of the CDR3: TGTGCCAGCAGCTTAGCAGGGACGCAGCCCCAGCATTTT.

The chain combines TRBV5-5 with TRBJ2-2; unclear D gene. V lost 0 bases and J lost 5, with 5 bases in between. Germline V lookup: CDR1 SGHKS, CDR2 YYEKEE (reference sequence). The CDR3 runs to 13 residues. The CDR3 is CASSLVSTGELFF. As DNA, the CDR3 is TGTGCCAGCAGCTTGGTCTCAACCGGGGAGCTGTTTTTT.

This chain connects TRBV5-4 to TRBJ2-7; 7 nucleotides line up with TRBD1. V lost 1 base, J lost 3 bases, and 1 base stayed unmatched. The CDR3 has 13 amino acids. Looked up from germline, CDR1 is SGHNT and CDR2 is YYREEE (reference sequence). This CDR3 reads CASSLNRGYEQYF. The CDR3 DNA reads as TGTGCCAGCAGCTTGAACAGGGGCTACGAGCAGTACTTC.

This clone was seen once. The V and J genes are TRBV15 and TRBJ1-5, with a weak D call TRBD1 (5 bases). V gave up 5 bases and J gave up 3 bases, with 14 bases separating them. Germline V gene data show CDR1 as LNHNV and CDR2 as YYDKDF (reference sequence). The length of the CDR3 is 15 residues. CDR3 DNA: TGTGCCACCAGCGAGGGACGGACGACCAATCAGCCCCAGCATTTT. It translates to CATSEGRTTNQPQHF.

This clone appeared a single time. The CDR3 loop is CASSGQRVASSYNEQFF. For the CDR3, the DNA is TGTGCCAGCAGCGGACAGAGGGTCGCTTCTAGCTACAATGAGCAGTTCTTC. The V call is TRBV7-9, the J call TRBJ2-1; D is possibly TRBD1 (6 bases). Between the trimmed V and J ends, which lost 5 bases and 3 bases, there was a span of 20 bases. The length of the CDR3 is 17 residues. Germline V gives CDR1 SEHNR, CDR2 FQNEAQ (reference sequence).

Points on this clone: Distinct nucleotide sequences in the sample also encode this CDR3. The chain has TRBV5-1 and TRBJ2-7, with no clear D. Germline V lookup: CDR1 SGHRS, CDR2 YFSETQ. This CDR3 region has 13 residues. The ends were cut back, 0 bases at V and 1 base at J, with 5 bases in the middle. The CDR3 coding sequence is TGCGCCAGCAGCTTGGACAGATCCTACGAGCAGTACTTC. It is translated as CASSLDRSYEQYF.

The chain links TRBV28 to TRBJ1-1, with a possible D match to TRBD1 (6 bases). CDR1 and CDR2 (germline): MDHEN, SYDVKM. This CDR3 region has 15 residues. The V end lost 5 bases, the J end lost 4 bases, and 17 bases lay between the germline ends. CDR3 DNA: TGTGCCAGCAGTGAGATCCCCGGACAGAGCACTGAAGCTTTCTTT. It translates to CASSEIPGQSTEAFF.